This record concerns one T cell receptor beta chain sequence. The ends were cut back, 0 bases at V and 5 bases at J, with 32 bases in the middle. The CDR3 length is 22 residues. The germline gives CDR1 LNHNV, CDR2 YYDKDF (reference sequence). Primers for the PCR totalled 60 Vbeta and 13 Jbeta. Some clones are missing from TCRdb's copy, which holds only in-frame ones; the method was immunoSEQ multiplex PCR. This sample has tens of thousands of clones, with approximately 86% found just once. These data are taken from a study of cytomegalovirus exposure and HLA in healthy donors. For the study at large: In terms of ancestry, the Caucasian-associated cluster contained around four fifths of the roughly 400 genotyped donors.

The chain combines TRBV15 with TRBJ2-1, with TRBD1 as a possible D gene (6 bases). The TCR comes from a woman between 18 and 29 years old in good health and CMV-seronegative. The specimen was PBMCs. Written as DNA, the CDR3 is TGTGCCACCAGCAGAGATTTGAGGAGGATTGGAGGAGGAAGGGGGAGACACAATGAGCAGTTCTTC. Protein: CATSRDLRRIGGGRGRHNEQFF.